Included here is one T cell receptor beta chain sequence, with context. Its target antigen remains unknown. Qualities for individual bases were not recorded, and no much larger clone is one base off. Donors formed part of the validation cohort, which comprised 120 subjects and was distinct from the first cohort of roughly 600 subjects. The record originates from a study of cytomegalovirus exposure and HLA in healthy donors (dated by TCRdb to 2016 to 2017). Concerning the study at large: According to a later analysis, the roughly 130 validation repertoires were produced on the same platform as the roughly 720 repertoires of the first cohort. The study aimed to test whether signatures of past pathogen exposure could be identified by cataloging public T cell receptors. Besides the first cohort of approximately 670 subjects, a separate validation cohort made up of 120 different subjects was used. The study combined high-throughput TCR immunosequencing, statistical association of individual TCRs with disease status, and machine learning to predict cytomegalovirus infection status. Findings and caveats that apply to the study as a whole: The study listed 164 TCR beta chains as associated with cytomegalovirus. Of the cluster scores, roughly 93% were above 0 in a later analysis, which found that TCRs clustered in the first cohort also tended to co-occur in the 120 or so validation repertoires. In both the original and validation cohorts, the classifier was reported to diagnose cytomegalovirus status with high specificity and sensitivity. While some public TCRs were present in many individuals, most TCR sequences turned up only very rarely across donors. All 120 or so repertoires were used to score co-occurrence in the validation cohort in a later analysis, because that analysis had no HLA typing for the cohort. In vitro tests confirmed that a few of the cytomegalovirus-associated TCR beta chains recognize cytomegalovirus antigens. It was suggested by the authors that the approach could potentially be generalized to other disease states and immunological phenotypes.

CDR1 LNHDA and CDR2 SQIVND were looked up in the germline V gene (reference sequence). Taken from cysteine to phenylalanine, the CDR3 has 16 residues. The kept DNA is CDR3 alone, 48 bases in frame from the first base. V and J lose 1 base and 0 bases, and a span of 12 bases separates them. The library was obtained by the immunoSEQ multiplex PCR assay. For the original study's pipeline: A statistical classification framework was built for diagnosing cytomegalovirus status from the catalog of TCR beta chain sequences. Sourced from immuneACCESS, this table was stored by TCRdb with only in-frame sequences that have V and J called. A share of the clones is absent; for the studies checked, an unresolved V gene accounts for under half, and the remainder has no known explanation. V, J and clone size reflect that table, while D and trimming were determined from the DNA. The sample table contains more than 95,000 clones; only one count was recorded for about 89% of them. The top ten clones comprise 1.5% to 2% of the sample.

The sequence was obtained from a woman younger than 30 in good health and CMV-seronegative. The chain is encoded by TRBV19 joined to TRBJ1-1, and the D gene may be TRBD1, 5 bases matching. Sequencing was performed on PBMCs. The CDR3 amino acid sequence is: CASSIVGQSMNTEAFF. The DNA sequence is given as TGTGCCAGTAGTATAGTGGGGCAGTCCATGAACACTGAAGCTTTCTTT.